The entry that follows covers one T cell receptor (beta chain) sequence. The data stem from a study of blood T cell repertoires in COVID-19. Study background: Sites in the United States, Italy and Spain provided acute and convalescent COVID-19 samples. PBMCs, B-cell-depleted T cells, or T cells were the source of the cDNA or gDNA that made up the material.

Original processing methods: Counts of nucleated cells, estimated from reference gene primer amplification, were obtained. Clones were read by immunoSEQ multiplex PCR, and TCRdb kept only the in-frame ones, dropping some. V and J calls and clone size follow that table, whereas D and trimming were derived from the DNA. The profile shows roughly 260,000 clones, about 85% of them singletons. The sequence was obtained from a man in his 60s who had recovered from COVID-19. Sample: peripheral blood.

The CDR3, as DNA: TGCGCCAGCAGCTTACTCTCGACAGGGCCCCCGATTCAGTTCTTC. Protein product: CASSLLSTGPPIQFF. The rearrangement joins TRBV5-1 to TRBJ2-1; the match to TRBD1 covers 7 bases. This CDR3 has 15 residues. Unmatched junction bases numbered 15, after V lost 2 bases and J lost 13 bases. From germline, CDR1 is SGHRS and CDR2 YFSETQ.